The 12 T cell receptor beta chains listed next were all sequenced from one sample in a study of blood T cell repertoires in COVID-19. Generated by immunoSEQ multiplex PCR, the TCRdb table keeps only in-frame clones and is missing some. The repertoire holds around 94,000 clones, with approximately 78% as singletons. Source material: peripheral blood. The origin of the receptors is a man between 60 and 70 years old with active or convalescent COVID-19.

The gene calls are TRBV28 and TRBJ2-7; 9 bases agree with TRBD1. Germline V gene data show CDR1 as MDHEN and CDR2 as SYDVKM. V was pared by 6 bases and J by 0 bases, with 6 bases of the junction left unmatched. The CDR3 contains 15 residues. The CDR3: CASRPTGGLSYEQYF. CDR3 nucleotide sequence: TGTGCCAGCAGGCCTACAGGGGGCCTCTCCTACGAGCAGTACTTC. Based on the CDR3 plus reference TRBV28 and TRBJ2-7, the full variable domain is DVKVTQSSRYLVKRTGEKVFLECVQDMDHENMFWYRQDPGLGLRLIYFSYDVKMKEKGDIPEGYSVSREKKERFSLILESASTNQTSMYLCASRPTGGLSYEQYFGPGTRLTVT.

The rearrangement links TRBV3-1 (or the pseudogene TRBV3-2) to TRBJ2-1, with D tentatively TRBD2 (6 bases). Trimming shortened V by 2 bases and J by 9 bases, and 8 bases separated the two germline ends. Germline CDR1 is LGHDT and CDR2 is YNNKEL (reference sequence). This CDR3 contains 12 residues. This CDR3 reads CASSQNSGEQFF. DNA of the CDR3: TGTGCCAGCAGCCAAAATAGCGGTGAGCAGTTCTTC.

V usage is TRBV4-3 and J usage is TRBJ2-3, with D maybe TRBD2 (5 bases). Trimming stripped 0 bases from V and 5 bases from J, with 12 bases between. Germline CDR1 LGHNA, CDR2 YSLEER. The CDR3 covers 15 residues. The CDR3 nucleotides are TGCGCCAGCAGCCAAGATTCACTAGTTGGAGATACGCAGTATTTT. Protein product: CASSQDSLVGDTQYF.

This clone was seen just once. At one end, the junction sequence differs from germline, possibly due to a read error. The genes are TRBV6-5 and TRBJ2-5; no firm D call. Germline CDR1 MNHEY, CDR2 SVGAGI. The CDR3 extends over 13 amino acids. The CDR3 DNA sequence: TGTGCCGGCAGCGTCTACGCTAAAGAGACCCAGTACTTC. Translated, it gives CAGSVYAKETQYF.

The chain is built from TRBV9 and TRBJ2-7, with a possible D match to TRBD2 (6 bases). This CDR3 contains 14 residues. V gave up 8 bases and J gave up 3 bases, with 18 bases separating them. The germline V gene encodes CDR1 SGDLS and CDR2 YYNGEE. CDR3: CASNRGTANYEQYF. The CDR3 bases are TGTGCCAGTAATCGGGGGACGGCAAACTACGAGCAGTACTTC.

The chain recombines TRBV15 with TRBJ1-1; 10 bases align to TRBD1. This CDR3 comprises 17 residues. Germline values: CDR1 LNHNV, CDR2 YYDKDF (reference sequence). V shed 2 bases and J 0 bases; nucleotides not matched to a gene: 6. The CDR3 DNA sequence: TGTGCCACCAGCAGATCCTCCGGGACAGGGGTGAACACTGAAGCTTTCTTT. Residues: CATSRSSGTGVNTEAFF. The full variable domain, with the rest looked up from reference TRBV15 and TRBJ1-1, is DAMVIQNPRYQVTQFGKPVTLSCSQTLNHNVMYWYQQKSSQAPKLLFHYYDKDFNNEADTPDNFQSRRPNTSFCFLDIRSPGLGDTAMYLCATSRSSGTGVNTEAFFGQGTRLTVV.

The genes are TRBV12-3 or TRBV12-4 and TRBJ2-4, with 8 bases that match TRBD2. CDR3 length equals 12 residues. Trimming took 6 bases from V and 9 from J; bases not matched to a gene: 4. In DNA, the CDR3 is TGTGCCAGCAGCCGGGGGGGAGGCATTCAGTACTTC. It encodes CASSRGGGIQYF.

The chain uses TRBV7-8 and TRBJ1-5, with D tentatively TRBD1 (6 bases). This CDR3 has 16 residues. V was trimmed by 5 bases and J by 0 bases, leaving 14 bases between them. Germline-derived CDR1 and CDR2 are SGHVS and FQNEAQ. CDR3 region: CASSPGQFPSNQPQHF. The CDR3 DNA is TGTGCCAGCAGCCCCGGACAGTTCCCTAGCAATCAGCCCCAGCATTTT.

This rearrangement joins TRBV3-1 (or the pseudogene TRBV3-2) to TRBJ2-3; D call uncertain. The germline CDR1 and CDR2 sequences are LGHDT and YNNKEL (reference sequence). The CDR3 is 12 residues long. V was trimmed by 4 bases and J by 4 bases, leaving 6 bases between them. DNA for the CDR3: TGTGCCAGCAGCCTAATCCCAGATACGCAGTATTTT. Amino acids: CASSLIPDTQYF.

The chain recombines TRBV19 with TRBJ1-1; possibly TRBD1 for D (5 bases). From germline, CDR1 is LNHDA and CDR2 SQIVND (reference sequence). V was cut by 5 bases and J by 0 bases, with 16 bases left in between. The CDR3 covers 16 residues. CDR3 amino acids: CASSRPRDSMNTEAFF. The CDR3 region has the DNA TGTGCCAGTAGTCGACCCCGGGACTCTATGAACACTGAAGCTTTCTTT.

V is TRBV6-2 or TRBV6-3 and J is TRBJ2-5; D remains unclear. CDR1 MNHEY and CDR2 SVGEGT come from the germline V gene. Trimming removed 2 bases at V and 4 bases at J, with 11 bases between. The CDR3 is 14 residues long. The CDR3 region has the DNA TGTGCCAGCAGTTACGGGCCCATCGGAGAGACCCAGTACTTC. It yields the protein CASSYGPIGETQYF.

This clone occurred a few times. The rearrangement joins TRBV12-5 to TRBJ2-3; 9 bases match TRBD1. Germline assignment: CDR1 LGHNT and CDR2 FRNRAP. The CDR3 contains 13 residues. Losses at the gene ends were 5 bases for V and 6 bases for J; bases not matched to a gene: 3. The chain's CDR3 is CASGNGQGDTQYF. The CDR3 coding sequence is TGTGCTAGTGGTAATGGACAGGGGGATACGCAGTATTTT.